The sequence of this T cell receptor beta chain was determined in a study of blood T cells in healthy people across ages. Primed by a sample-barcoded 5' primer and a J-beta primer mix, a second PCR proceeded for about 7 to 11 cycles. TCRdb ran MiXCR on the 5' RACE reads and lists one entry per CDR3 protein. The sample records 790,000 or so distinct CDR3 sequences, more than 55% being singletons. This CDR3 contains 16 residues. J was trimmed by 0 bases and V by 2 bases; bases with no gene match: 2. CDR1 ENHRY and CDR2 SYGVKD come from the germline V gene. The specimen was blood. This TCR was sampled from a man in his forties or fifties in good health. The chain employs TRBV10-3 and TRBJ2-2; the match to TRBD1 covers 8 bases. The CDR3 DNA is TGTGCCATCAGTGAGCCGACAGGGGCGAACACCGGGGAGCTGTTTTTT. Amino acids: CAISEPTGANTGELFF.